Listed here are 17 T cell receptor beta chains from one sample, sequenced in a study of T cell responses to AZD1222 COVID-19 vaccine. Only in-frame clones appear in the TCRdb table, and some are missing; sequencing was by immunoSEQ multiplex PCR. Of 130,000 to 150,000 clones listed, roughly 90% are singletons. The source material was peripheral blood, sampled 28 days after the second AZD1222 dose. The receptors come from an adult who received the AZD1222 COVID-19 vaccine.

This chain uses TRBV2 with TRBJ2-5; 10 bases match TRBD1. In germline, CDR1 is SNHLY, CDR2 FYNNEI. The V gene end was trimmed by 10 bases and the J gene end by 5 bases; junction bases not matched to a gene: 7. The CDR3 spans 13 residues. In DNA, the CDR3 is TGTGCCACCAAAGGACAGGGGGTTGAGACCCAGTACTTC. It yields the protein CATKGQGVETQYF.

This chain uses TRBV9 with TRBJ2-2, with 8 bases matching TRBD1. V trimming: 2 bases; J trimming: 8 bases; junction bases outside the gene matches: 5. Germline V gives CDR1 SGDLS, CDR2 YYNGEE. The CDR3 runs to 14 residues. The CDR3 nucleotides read TGTGCCAGCAGCGTTGGACAGGGCGAGGGGGAGCTGTTTTTT. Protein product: CASSVGQGEGELFF.

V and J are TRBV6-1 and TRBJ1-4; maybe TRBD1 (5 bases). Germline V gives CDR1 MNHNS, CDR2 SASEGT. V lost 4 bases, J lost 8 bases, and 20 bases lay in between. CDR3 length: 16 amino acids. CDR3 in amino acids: CASSGEGTFLGEKLFF. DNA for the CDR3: TGTGCCAGCAGTGGGGAGGGGACTTTCCTCGGCGAAAAACTGTTTTTT.

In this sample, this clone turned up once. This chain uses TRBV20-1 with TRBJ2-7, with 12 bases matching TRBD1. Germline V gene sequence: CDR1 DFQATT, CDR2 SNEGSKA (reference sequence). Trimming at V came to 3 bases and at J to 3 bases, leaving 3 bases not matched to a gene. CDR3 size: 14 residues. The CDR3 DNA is TGCAGTGCTAGTGGGGACAGGGGGCACTACGAGCAGTACTTC. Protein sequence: CSASGDRGHYEQYF.

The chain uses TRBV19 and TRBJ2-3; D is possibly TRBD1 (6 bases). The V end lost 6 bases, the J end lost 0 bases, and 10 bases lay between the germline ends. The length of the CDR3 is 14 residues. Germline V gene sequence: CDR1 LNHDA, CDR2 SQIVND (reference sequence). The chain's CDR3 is CASRGAGSTDTQYF. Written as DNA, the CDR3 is TGTGCCAGTAGGGGGGCAGGAAGCACAGATACGCAGTATTTT. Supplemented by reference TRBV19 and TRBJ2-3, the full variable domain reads DGGITQSPKYLFRKEGQNVTLSCEQNLNHDAMYWYRQDPGQGLRLIYYSQIVNDFQKGDIAEGYSVSREKKESFPLTVTSAQKNPTAFYLCASRGAGSTDTQYFGPGTRLTVL.

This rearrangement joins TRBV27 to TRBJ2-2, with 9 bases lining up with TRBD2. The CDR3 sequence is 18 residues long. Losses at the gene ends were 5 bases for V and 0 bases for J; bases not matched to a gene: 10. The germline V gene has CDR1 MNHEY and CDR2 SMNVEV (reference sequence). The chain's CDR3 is CASSPYARLAANTGELFF. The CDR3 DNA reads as TGTGCCAGCAGTCCCTACGCCCGACTAGCGGCGAACACCGGGGAGCTGTTTTTT.

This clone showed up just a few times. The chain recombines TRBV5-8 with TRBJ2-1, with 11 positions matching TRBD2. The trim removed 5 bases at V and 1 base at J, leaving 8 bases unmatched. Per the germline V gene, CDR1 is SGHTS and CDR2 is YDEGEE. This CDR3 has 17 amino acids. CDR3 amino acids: CASRPEGTSGSYNEQFF. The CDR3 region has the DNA TGTGCCAGCAGACCGGAAGGGACTAGCGGTTCCTACAATGAGCAGTTCTTC. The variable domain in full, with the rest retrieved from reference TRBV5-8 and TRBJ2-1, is EAGVTQSPTHLIKTRGQQATLRCSPISGHTSVYWYQQALGLGLQFLLWYDEGEERNRGNFPPRFSGRQFPNYSSELNVNALELEDSALYLCASRPEGTSGSYNEQFFGPGTRLTVL.

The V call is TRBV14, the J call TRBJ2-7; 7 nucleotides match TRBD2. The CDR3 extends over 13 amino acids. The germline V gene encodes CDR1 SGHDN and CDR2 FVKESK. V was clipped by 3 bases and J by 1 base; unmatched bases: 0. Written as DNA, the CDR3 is TGTGCCAGCAGCCAGGGGGGGTCCTACGAGCAGTACTTC. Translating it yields CASSQGGSYEQYF.

Here the CDR3 reads CASSFRSYEQYF. As DNA, the CDR3 is TGTGCCAGCAGTTTCCGTAGTTACGAGCAGTACTTC. The V and J genes are TRBV28 and TRBJ2-7; D call uncertain. Between the trimmed V and J ends, which lost 3 bases and 4 bases, there was a span of 7 bases. Germline lookup yields CDR1 MDHEN and CDR2 SYDVKM. The CDR3 spans 12 residues.

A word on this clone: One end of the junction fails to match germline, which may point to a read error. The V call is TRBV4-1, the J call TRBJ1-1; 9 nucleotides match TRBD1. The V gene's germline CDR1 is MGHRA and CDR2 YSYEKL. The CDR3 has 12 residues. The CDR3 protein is CASSQAGQGLRF. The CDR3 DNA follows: TGCGCCAGCAGCCAAGCGGGACAGGGACTTCGATTT.

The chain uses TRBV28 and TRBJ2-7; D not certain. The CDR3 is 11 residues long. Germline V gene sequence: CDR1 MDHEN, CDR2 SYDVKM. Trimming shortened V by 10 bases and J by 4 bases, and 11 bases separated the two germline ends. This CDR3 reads CAISLGYEQYF. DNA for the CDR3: TGTGCCATCAGCCTAGGGTACGAGCAGTACTTC. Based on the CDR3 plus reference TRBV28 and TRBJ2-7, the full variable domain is DVKVTQSSRYLVKRTGEKVFLECVQDMDHENMFWYRQDPGLGLRLIYFSYDVKMKEKGDIPEGYSVSREKKERFSLILESASTNQTSMYLCAISLGYEQYFGPGTRLTVT.

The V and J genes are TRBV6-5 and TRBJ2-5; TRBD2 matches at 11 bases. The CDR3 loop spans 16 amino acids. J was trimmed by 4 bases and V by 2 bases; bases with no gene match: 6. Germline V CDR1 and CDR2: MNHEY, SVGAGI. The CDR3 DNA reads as TGTGCCAGCAGTTACCAGGGACTAGCGGTCCCAGAGACCCAGTACTTC. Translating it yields CASSYQGLAVPETQYF.

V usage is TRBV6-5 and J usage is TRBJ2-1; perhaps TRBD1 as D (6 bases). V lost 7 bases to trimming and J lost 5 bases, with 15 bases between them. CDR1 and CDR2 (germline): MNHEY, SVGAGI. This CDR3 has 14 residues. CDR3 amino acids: CASILTGQNNEQFF. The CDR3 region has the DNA TGTGCCAGCATCTTGACAGGCCAAAACAATGAGCAGTTCTTC.

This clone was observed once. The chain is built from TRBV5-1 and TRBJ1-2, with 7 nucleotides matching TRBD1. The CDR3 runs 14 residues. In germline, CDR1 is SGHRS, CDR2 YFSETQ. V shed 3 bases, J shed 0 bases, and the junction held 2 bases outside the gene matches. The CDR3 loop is CASSSGTANYGYTF. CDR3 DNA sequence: TGCGCCAGCAGCTCCGGGACAGCTAACTATGGCTACACCTTC.

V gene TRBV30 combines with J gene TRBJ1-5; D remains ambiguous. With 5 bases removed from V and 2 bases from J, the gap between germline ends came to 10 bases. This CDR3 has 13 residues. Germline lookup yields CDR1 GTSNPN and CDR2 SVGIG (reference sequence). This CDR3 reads CAWGGEGNQPQHF. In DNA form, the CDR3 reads TGTGCCTGGGGCGGAGAGGGCAATCAGCCCCAGCATTTT.

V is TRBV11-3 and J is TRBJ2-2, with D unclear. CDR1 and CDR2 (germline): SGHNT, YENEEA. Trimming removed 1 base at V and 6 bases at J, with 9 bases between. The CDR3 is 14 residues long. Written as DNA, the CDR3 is TGTGCCAGCAGCTTAGGCCTTACGCCCGGGGAGCTGTTTTTT. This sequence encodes CASSLGLTPGELFF.

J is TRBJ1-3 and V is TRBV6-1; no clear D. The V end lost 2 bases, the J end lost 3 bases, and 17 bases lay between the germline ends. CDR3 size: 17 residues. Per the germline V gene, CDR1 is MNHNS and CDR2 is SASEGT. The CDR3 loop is CASSESIAVQSGNTIYF. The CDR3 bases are TGTGCCAGCAGTGAAAGCATTGCAGTCCAGAGTGGAAACACCATATATTTT.